This is a list of T cell receptor beta chains from one sample in a study of blood T cell repertoires in COVID-19. Libraries were prepared by immunoSEQ multiplex PCR; TCRdb keeps only in-frame clonotypes and omits some of them. The sample has about 230,000 clones, roughly 83% seen once; the top ten hold approximately 2.5%. The sequenced material came from peripheral blood. Receptors were obtained from an older woman with active or convalescent COVID-19. Both conserved end residues are part of each CDR3. The order of the fields is clone size, V gene, J gene, D gene, CDR3 protein, CDR3 DNA. A D gene is named only where the DNA matches it firmly. Size is omitted from some rows. Given values are once, few, many or a class for expanded clones.

clone size: NA; V gene: TRBV5-1; J gene: TRBJ1-1; D gene: NA; CDR3 protein: CASSLDVGAVTEAFF; CDR3 DNA: TGCGCCAGCAGCTTGGATGTGGGGGCTGTCACTGAAGCTTTCTTT
clone size: NA; V gene: TRBV5-4; J gene: TRBJ2-6; D gene: NA; CDR3 protein: CASSFSGSGANVLTF; CDR3 DNA: TGTGCCAGCAGCTTCTCAGGATCTGGGGCCAACGTCCTGACTTTC
clone size: few; V gene: TRBV6-5; J gene: TRBJ2-7; D gene: TRBD2; CDR3 protein: CASSYFGTSGYEQYF; CDR3 DNA: TGTGCCAGCAGTTACTTCGGGACTAGCGGCTACGAGCAGTACTTC
clone size: NA; V gene: TRBV19; J gene: TRBJ2-2; D gene: NA; CDR3 protein: CASSIGAGGIGELFF; CDR3 DNA: TGTGCCAGTAGTATAGGCGCAGGAGGGATCGGGGAGCTGTTTTTT
clone size: NA; V gene: TRBV21-1; J gene: TRBJ2-7; D gene: NA; CDR3 protein: CASSPRGGGEFKKQQYF; CDR3 DNA: TGTGCCAGCAGCCCTCGAGGAGGGGGCGAGTTCAAGAAGCAGCAGTACTTC
clone size: few; V gene: TRBV7-9; J gene: TRBJ2-3; D gene: TRBD2; CDR3 protein: CASSLGGFSGMGTDTQYF; CDR3 DNA: TGTGCCAGCAGCTTAGGAGGGTTTAGCGGGATGGGTACAGATACGCAGTATTTT
clone size: NA; V gene: TRBV11-2; J gene: TRBJ2-3; D gene: NA; CDR3 protein: CASSATAPTDTQYF; CDR3 DNA: TGTGCCAGCAGCGCCACAGCACCCACAGATACGCAGTATTTT
clone size: NA; V gene: TRBV29-1; J gene: TRBJ2-5; D gene: NA; CDR3 protein: CSVEDLLKPETQYF; CDR3 DNA: TGCAGCGTTGAAGATCTTCTGAAGCCGGAGACCCAGTACTTC
clone size: NA; V gene: TRBV10-3; J gene: TRBJ2-1; D gene: TRBD2; CDR3 protein: CAISVQGLAVYNEQFF; CDR3 DNA: TGTGCCATCAGTGTCCAGGGACTAGCGGTATACAATGAGCAGTTCTTC
clone size: NA; V gene: TRBV29-1; J gene: TRBJ2-7; D gene: NA; CDR3 protein: CSVEGGGYEQYF; CDR3 DNA: TGCAGCGTTGAAGGGGGCGGCTACGAGCAGTACTTC
clone size: many; V gene: TRBV6-4; J gene: TRBJ2-1; D gene: NA; CDR3 protein: CASSDIQGREHREQFF; CDR3 DNA: TGTGCCAGCAGTGATATACAGGGTCGGGAACATAGGGAGCAGTTCTTC
clone size: NA; V gene: TRBV18; J gene: TRBJ1-2; D gene: TRBD1; CDR3 protein: CASSPPGQGASKGYTF; CDR3 DNA: TGTGCCAGCTCACCACCGGGACAGGGTGCAAGTAAGGGCTACACCTTC
clone size: once; V gene: TRBV6-1; J gene: TRBJ2-1; D gene: TRBD2; CDR3 protein: CASSERSPGLAGFNEQFF; CDR3 DNA: TGTGCCAGCAGTGAACGGTCACCGGGACTAGCGGGGTTCAATGAGCAGTTCTTC
clone size: NA; V gene: TRBV7-9; J gene: TRBJ2-7; D gene: NA; CDR3 protein: CASSPTGGRQYEQYF; CDR3 DNA: TGTGCCAGCAGCCCAACAGGCGGCAGGCAGTACGAGCAGTACTTC
clone size: NA; V gene: TRBV30; J gene: TRBJ2-7; D gene: TRBD1; CDR3 protein: CACTGQGNFYEQYF; CDR3 DNA: TGTGCCTGTACGGGACAGGGTAATTTCTACGAGCAGTACTTC
clone size: NA; V gene: TRBV27; J gene: TRBJ2-5; D gene: TRBD2; CDR3 protein: CASSKRRLAEETQYF; CDR3 DNA: TGTGCCAGCAGCAAGCGCCGACTAGCGGAAGAGACCCAGTACTTC
clone size: NA; V gene: TRBV30; J gene: TRBJ1-5; D gene: NA; CDR3 protein: CAYGREVNQPQHF; CDR3 DNA: TGTGCCTACGGCCGGGAGGTCAATCAGCCCCAGCATTTT
clone size: NA; V gene: TRBV4-1; J gene: TRBJ1-2; D gene: TRBD1; CDR3 protein: CASSQVLSGQGNRGYTF; CDR3 DNA: TGCGCCAGCAGCCAAGTGTTAAGCGGACAGGGGAATAGGGGCTACACCTTC
clone size: NA; V gene: TRBV2; J gene: TRBJ2-3; D gene: NA; CDR3 protein: CASSIGGDTQYF; CDR3 DNA: TGTGCCAGCAGTATAGGAGGAGATACGCAGTATTTT
clone size: NA; V gene: TRBV21-1; J gene: TRBJ1-5; D gene: NA; CDR3 protein: CASRDVGTVLNQPQHF; CDR3 DNA: TGTGCCAGCAGGGACGTAGGGACAGTTCTCAATCAGCCCCAGCATTTT
clone size: few; V gene: TRBV10-3; J gene: TRBJ1-2; D gene: NA; CDR3 protein: CAISELRTDYGYTF; CDR3 DNA: TGTGCCATCAGTGAGTTGAGGACAGATTATGGCTACACCTTC
clone size: NA; V gene: TRBV30; J gene: TRBJ2-7; D gene: TRBD2; CDR3 protein: CAWWTSGAYEQYF; CDR3 DNA: TGTGCCTGGTGGACTAGCGGGGCCTACGAGCAGTACTTC
clone size: NA; V gene: TRBV3-1/TRBV3-2; J gene: TRBJ2-5; D gene: TRBD1; CDR3 protein: CASSQDSGQVRETQYF; CDR3 DNA: TGTGCCAGCAGCCAAGATTCGGGACAGGTACGAGAGACCCAGTACTTC
clone size: NA; V gene: TRBV5-4; J gene: TRBJ2-6; D gene: TRBD1; CDR3 protein: CASRAGTGNSPSSGANVLTF; CDR3 DNA: TGTGCCAGCCGGGCGGGGACAGGGAATTCGCCGAGCTCTGGGGCCAACGTCCTGACTTTC
clone size: NA; V gene: TRBV19; J gene: TRBJ2-5; D gene: TRBD1; CDR3 protein: CASSGARGETQYF; CDR3 DNA: TGTGCCAGTAGTGGCGCCAGGGGGGAGACCCAGTACTTC
clone size: once; V gene: TRBV7-2; J gene: TRBJ2-2; D gene: NA; CDR3 protein: CASSPWSGDTGELFF; CDR3 DNA: TGTGCCAGCAGCCCCTGGTCGGGAGACACCGGGGAGCTGTTTTTT
clone size: NA; V gene: TRBV20-1; J gene: TRBJ2-2; D gene: NA; CDR3 protein: CSASNERTGELFF; CDR3 DNA: TGCAGTGCTAGTAACGAGAGAACCGGGGAGCTGTTTTTT
clone size: once; V gene: TRBV18; J gene: TRBJ1-2; D gene: NA; CDR3 protein: CASSPYSPGRGYTF; CDR3 DNA: TGTGCCAGCTCACCCTATAGTCCCGGGAGGGGCTACACCTTC
clone size: NA; V gene: TRBV6-1; J gene: TRBJ2-4; D gene: TRBD1; CDR3 protein: CASSDGQGGSKNIQYF; CDR3 DNA: TGTGCCAGCAGTGACGGACAGGGAGGTTCCAAAAACATTCAGTACTTC
clone size: NA; V gene: TRBV5-1; J gene: TRBJ1-1; D gene: NA; CDR3 protein: CASMGANTEAFF; CDR3 DNA: TGCGCCAGCATGGGAGCGAACACTGAAGCTTTCTTT
clone size: NA; V gene: TRBV10-3; J gene: TRBJ2-3; D gene: TRBD2; CDR3 protein: CAISDIPGTSGSLGGDTQYF; CDR3 DNA: TGTGCCATCAGTGATATACCCGGGACTAGCGGGAGCCTCGGCGGAGATACGCAGTATTTT
clone size: NA; V gene: TRBV7-3; J gene: TRBJ1-1; D gene: TRBD1; CDR3 protein: CASSPGQANTEAFF; CDR3 DNA: TGTGCCAGCAGCCCAGGACAGGCGAACACTGAAGCTTTCTTT
clone size: NA; V gene: TRBV4-2; J gene: TRBJ2-7; D gene: NA; CDR3 protein: CASSQGTVDEQYF; CDR3 DNA: TGTGCCAGCAGCCAAGGCACAGTGGACGAGCAGTACTTC
clone size: NA; V gene: TRBV7-9; J gene: TRBJ2-1; D gene: TRBD1; CDR3 protein: CASSLFRRGTGTYNEQFF; CDR3 DNA: TGTGCCAGCAGCTTATTTCGTCGTGGGACAGGGACCTACAATGAGCAGTTCTTC
clone size: NA; V gene: TRBV6-5; J gene: TRBJ2-3; D gene: NA; CDR3 protein: CASRASQSTDTQYF; CDR3 DNA: TGTGCCAGCAGGGCCAGTCAATCCACAGATACGCAGTATTTT
clone size: NA; V gene: TRBV7-8; J gene: TRBJ2-7; D gene: TRBD1; CDR3 protein: CASSLANRDRGQYF; CDR3 DNA: TGTGCCAGCAGCTTAGCGAACCGGGACAGGGGGCAGTACTTC
clone size: NA; V gene: TRBV21-1; J gene: TRBJ2-5; D gene: NA; CDR3 protein: CASRGRGRETQYF; CDR3 DNA: TGTGCCAGCAGAGGAAGGGGGCGGGAGACCCAGTACTTC
clone size: NA; V gene: TRBV30; J gene: TRBJ1-1; D gene: NA; CDR3 protein: CAWSGEGTEAFF; CDR3 DNA: TGTGCCTGGAGCGGAGAGGGCACTGAAGCTTTCTTT